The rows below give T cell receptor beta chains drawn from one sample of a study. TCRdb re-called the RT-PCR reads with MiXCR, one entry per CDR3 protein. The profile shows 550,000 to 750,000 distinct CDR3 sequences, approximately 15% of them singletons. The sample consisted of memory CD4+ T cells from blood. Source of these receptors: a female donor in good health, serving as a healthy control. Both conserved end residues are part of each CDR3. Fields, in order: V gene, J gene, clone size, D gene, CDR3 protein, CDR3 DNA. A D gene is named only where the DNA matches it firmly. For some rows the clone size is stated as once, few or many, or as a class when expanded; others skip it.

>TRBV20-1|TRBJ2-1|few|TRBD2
CSAPGLAGALHNEQFF
TGCAGTGCTCCAGGACTAGCGGGTGCCCTCCACAATGAGCAGTTCTTC
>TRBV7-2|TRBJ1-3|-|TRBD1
CASSPDRVTGNTIYF
TGTGCCAGCAGCCCTGACAGGGTAACCGGAAACACCATATATTTT
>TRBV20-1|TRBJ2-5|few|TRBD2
CSASQAGGLQETQYF
TGCAGTGCTTCCCAAGCGGGGGGTCTACAAGAGACCCAGTACTTC
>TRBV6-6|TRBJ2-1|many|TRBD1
CASSFRDRGHEQFF
TGTGCCAGCAGTTTCCGGGACAGGGGGCATGAGCAGTTCTTC
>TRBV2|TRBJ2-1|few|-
CASSLVRTQDNEQFF
TGTGCCAGCAGTCTAGTCAGGACACAAGACAATGAGCAGTTCTTC
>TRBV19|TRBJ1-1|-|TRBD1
CASSPTGEGATEAFF
TGTGCCAGTAGTCCGACAGGGGAGGGTGCCACTGAAGCTTTCTTT
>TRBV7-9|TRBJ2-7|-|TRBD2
CASSLGGLAGGKTYEQYF
TGTGCCAGCAGCTTAGGGGGACTAGCGGGAGGCAAGACCTACGAGCAGTACTTC
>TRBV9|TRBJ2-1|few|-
CASSVEAIYNEQFF
TGTGCCAGCAGCGTAGAAGCTATCTACAATGAGCAGTTCTTC
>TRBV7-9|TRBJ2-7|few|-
CASSLVGGASDQLRFYEQYF
TGTGCCAGCAGCTTAGTTGGGGGGGCTAGCGATCAATTAAGGTTCTACGAGCAGTACTTC
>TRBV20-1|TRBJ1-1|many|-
CSARVKFEAFF
TGCAGTGCTAGAGTGAAGTTTGAAGCTTTCTTT
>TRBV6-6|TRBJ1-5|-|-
CASGRGGDLHQPQHF
TGTGCCAGCGGTAGAGGGGGGGATTTGCATCAGCCCCAGCATTTT
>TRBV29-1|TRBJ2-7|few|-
CSVVIDSYEQYF
TGCAGCGTTGTCATAGACTCCTACGAGCAGTACTTC
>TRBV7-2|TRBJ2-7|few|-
CASSSFEGRQYF
TGTGCCAGCAGCTCCTTTGAGGGGAGGCAGTACTTC
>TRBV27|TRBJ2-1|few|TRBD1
CASSFLGQAPNNEQFF
TGTGCCAGCAGTTTCTTAGGACAGGCCCCAAACAATGAGCAGTTCTTC
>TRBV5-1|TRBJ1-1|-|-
CASSLVGEYTEAFF
TGCGCCAGCAGCTTGGTTGGAGAATACACTGAAGCTTTCTTT
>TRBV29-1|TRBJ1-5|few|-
CSVQRGTNQPQHF
TGCAGCGTTCAGAGGGGAACTAATCAGCCCCAGCATTTT
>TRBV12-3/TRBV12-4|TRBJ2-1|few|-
CASSLLSGHNEQFF
TGTGCCAGCAGTTTACTCTCGGGACACAATGAGCAGTTCTTC
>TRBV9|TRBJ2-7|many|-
CASSVDYGEQYF
TGTGCCAGCAGCGTCGACTACGGCGAGCAGTACTTC
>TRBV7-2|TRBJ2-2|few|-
CASKPGLLNTGELFF
TGTGCCAGCAAACCTGGACTCTTAAACACCGGGGAGCTGTTTTTT
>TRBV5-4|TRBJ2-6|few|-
CASSLAANSGANVLTF
TGTGCCAGCAGCTTGGCCGCGAATTCTGGGGCCAACGTCCTGACTTTC
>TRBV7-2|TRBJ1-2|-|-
CASSLIPPPGDSYTF
TGTGCCAGCAGCTTAATCCCACCACCAGGTGACAGCTACACCTTC
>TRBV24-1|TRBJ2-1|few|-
CATIGEQFF
TGTGCCACCATAGGTGAGCAGTTCTTC
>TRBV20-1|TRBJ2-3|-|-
CRVSTDTQYF
TGCAGGGTCAGCACAGATACGCAGTATTTT
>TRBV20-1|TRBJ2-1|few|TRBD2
CSAPKAGASYNEQFF
TGCAGTGCCCCCAAAGCGGGAGCGTCCTACAATGAGCAGTTCTTC
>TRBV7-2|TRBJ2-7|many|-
CASSLHEQYF
TGTGCCAGCAGCCTCCACGAGCAGTACTTC
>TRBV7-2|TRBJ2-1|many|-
CASRSYNEQFF
TGTGCCAGCAGGTCCTACAATGAGCAGTTCTTC
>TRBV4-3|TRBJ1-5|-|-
CASSQGILLDQPQHF
TGCGCCAGCAGCCAAGGGATTTTATTGGATCAGCCCCAGCATTTT
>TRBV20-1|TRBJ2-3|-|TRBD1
CSAAGTGKTDTQYF
TGCAGTGCTGCCGGGACAGGGAAAACAGATACGCAGTATTTT
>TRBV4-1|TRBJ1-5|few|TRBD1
CASSPLGDREAQPQHF
TGCGCCAGCAGCCCCCTCGGGGACAGGGAGGCTCAGCCCCAGCATTTT
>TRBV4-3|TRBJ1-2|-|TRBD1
CASSQSGPGQVLSHGYTF
TGCGCCAGCAGCCAATCCGGACCGGGACAGGTCTTAAGCCATGGCTACACCTTC
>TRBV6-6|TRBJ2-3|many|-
CASSYRPLNTDTQYF
TGTGCCAGCAGTTACCGGCCGCTGAACACAGATACGCAGTATTTT
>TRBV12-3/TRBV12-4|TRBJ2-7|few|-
CASSLALAYEQYF
TGTGCCAGCAGTTTAGCGTTAGCCTACGAGCAGTACTTC